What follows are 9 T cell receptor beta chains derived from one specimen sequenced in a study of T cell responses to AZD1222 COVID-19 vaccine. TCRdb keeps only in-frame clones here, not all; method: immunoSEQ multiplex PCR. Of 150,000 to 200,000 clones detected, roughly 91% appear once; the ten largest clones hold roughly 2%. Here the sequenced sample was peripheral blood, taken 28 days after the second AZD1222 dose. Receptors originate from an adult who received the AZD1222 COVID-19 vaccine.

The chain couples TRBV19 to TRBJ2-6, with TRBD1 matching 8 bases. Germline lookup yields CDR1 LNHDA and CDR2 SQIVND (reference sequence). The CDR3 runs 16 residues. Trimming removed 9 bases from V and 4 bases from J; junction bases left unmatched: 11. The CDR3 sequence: CASSWQGAGGANVLTF. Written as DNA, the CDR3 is TGTGCCAGCAGTTGGCAGGGGGCGGGAGGGGCCAACGTCCTGACTTTC.

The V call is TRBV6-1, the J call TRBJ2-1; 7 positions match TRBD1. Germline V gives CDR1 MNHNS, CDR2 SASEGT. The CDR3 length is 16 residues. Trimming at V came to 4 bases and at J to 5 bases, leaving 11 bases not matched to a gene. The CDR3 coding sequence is TGTGCCAGCAGTGCCCAAAAGGGGGCGATAAACAATGAGCAGTTCTTC. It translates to CASSAQKGAINNEQFF.

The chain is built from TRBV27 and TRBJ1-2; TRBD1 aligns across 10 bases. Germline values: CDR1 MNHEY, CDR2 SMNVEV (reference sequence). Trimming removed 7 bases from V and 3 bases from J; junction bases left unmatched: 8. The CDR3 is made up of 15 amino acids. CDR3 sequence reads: CASTQLGQGYYGYTF. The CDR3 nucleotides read TGTGCCAGCACCCAGCTGGGACAGGGGTACTATGGCTACACCTTC.

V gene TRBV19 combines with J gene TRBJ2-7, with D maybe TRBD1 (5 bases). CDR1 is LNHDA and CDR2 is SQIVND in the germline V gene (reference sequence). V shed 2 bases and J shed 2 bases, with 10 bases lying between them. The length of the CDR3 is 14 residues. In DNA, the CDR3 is TGTGCCAGTAGTATACCGGACACCCCCTACGAGCAGTACTTC. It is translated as CASSIPDTPYEQYF.

CDR3 amino acids: CASSSPGQGYTIYF. The DNA for the CDR3 is TGTGCCAGCAGTTCCCCGGGACAGGGTTACACCATATATTTT. J is TRBJ1-3 and V is TRBV6-5; TRBD1 matches at 9 bases. V trimming: 4 bases; J trimming: 8 bases; junction bases outside the gene matches: 6. This CDR3 spans 14 amino acids. Looked up from germline, CDR1 is MNHEY and CDR2 is SVGAGI.

CDR3 DNA: TGTGCCAGCAGCTGGGACAGGGCCACCTCTTATGGCTACACCTTC. Protein product: CASSWDRATSYGYTF. V and J are TRBV7-2 and TRBJ1-2, with TRBD1 matching 9 bases. V gave up 4 bases and J gave up 5 bases; unmatched junction bases: 8. The CDR3 has 15 amino acids. Germline CDR1 reads SGHTA; CDR2 reads FQGNSA.

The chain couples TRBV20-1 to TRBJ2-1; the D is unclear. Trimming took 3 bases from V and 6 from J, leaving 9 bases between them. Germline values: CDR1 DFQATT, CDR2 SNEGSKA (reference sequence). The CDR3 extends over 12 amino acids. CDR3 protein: CSASGRINEQFF. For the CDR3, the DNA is TGCAGTGCTAGTGGTAGGATCAATGAGCAGTTCTTC.

DNA for the CDR3: TGTGCCAGCAGCTTTCAGGGGCTTGGAAACACCATATATTTT. As protein: CASSFQGLGNTIYF. The chain uses TRBV7-2 and TRBJ1-3; D possibly corresponds to TRBD1 (6 bases). Germline values: CDR1 SGHTA, CDR2 FQGNSA. V was clipped by 3 bases and J by 3 bases, with 9 bases between them. The CDR3 length is 14 residues.

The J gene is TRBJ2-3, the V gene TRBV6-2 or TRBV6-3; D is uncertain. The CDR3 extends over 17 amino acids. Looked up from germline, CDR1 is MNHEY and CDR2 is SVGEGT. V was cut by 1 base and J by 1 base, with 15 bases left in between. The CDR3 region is CASSYWVGVVGTDTQYF. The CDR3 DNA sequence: TGTGCCAGCAGTTACTGGGTAGGAGTGGTCGGCACAGATACGCAGTATTTT.